This entry describes one T cell receptor (beta chain). The second PCR ran roughly 7 to 11 cycles with a sample-barcoded 5' primer and J-beta primers. TCRdb processed the 5' RACE reads anew with MiXCR; each CDR3 protein has one entry. The sample comprises around 970,000 distinct CDR3 sequences, about 51% of which are singletons, and about a fifth rests with the top ten. This sample was included in a study of blood T cells in healthy people across ages. Sequencing input: blood. The TCR sequence derives from an older woman in good health.

DNA of the CDR3: TGTGCCAGCAGTGACCCGGGGAGGGCGCAAGAGACCCAGTACTTC. This codes for CASSDPGRAQETQYF. The chain recombines TRBV25-1 with TRBJ2-5; TRBD2 agrees at 7 bases. V shed 3 bases and J 2 bases; nucleotides not matched to a gene: 6. This CDR3 has 15 amino acids. The V gene's germline CDR1 is MGHDK and CDR2 SYGVNS.